This T cell receptor (beta chain) was captured by sequencing in a study of OX40 agonist ivuxolimab in advanced cancers. The V gene's germline CDR1 is SGHVS and CDR2 FQNEAQ. The CDR3 covers 14 residues. V was shortened by 1 base and J by 10 bases, with 16 bases between the two germline ends. Here immunoSEQ multiplex PCR was the method, and the copy in TCRdb shows in-frame clones only, minus some. The sample has 96,000 or so clones, 70% to 85% seen once. This receptor was obtained from an adult with an advanced solid tumor such as melanoma, head and neck, liver or kidney cancer. This specimen consisted of CD4+ or CD8+ T cells sorted from blood, obtained in a trial of the OX40 agonist ivuxolimab. The chain is built from TRBV7-8 and TRBJ1-1; D is ambiguous. The CDR3 region is CASSLVGVAGGAFF. Here the CDR3 DNA reads TGTGCCAGCAGCTTAGTCGGAGTCGCCGGAGGAGCTTTCTTT.